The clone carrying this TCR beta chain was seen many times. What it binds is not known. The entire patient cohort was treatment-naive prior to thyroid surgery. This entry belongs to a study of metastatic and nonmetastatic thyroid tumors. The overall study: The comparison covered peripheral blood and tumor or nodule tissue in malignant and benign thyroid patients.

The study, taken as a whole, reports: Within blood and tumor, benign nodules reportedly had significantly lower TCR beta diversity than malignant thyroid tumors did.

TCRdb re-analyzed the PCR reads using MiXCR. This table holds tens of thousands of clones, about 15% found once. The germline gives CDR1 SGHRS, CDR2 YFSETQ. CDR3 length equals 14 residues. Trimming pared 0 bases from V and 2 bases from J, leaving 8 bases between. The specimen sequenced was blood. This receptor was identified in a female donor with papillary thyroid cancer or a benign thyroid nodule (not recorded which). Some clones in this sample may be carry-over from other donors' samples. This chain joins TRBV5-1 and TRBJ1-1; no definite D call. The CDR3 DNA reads TGCGCCAGCAGCTTGGCCCAGGCAAACACTGAAGCTTTCTTT. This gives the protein CASSLAQANTEAFF.